This T cell receptor beta chain was retrieved from a study of T-cell memory formation after mild COVID-19. Looking at the study overall: Largely donor-specific sequence clusters came from a couple of donors. Broader study findings: Mostly located in CM and EM were contracting CD4+ clones, with contracting CD8+ clones located in EMRA.

V lost 1 base and J lost 4, with 13 bases in between. Germline loops: CDR1 MNHEY, CDR2 SMNVEV (reference sequence). The CDR3 runs to 15 residues. 5'RACE primed from the constant segment yielded TCR alpha and TCR beta cDNA libraries bearing sample barcodes and UMIs. TCRdb recomputed calls from the 5' RACE reads with MiXCR, one row per CDR3 protein. The sample lists approximately 580,000 distinct CDR3 sequences, about a fifth occurring once. In the case of this clonotype: Its antigen is still unknown.

The TCR sequence derives from an adult woman who had mild COVID-19 (a few samples of this study predate the infection). Cell type and time point are not known. The sequenced material came from PBMCs or a T cell subset sorted from them (not recorded which). The chain couples TRBV27 to TRBJ1-1; D perhaps matches TRBD1 (5 bases). The CDR3: CASSLYRGRATEAFF. CDR3 DNA: TGTGCCAGCAGTTTATACCGGGGGAGGGCCACTGAAGCTTTCTTT.